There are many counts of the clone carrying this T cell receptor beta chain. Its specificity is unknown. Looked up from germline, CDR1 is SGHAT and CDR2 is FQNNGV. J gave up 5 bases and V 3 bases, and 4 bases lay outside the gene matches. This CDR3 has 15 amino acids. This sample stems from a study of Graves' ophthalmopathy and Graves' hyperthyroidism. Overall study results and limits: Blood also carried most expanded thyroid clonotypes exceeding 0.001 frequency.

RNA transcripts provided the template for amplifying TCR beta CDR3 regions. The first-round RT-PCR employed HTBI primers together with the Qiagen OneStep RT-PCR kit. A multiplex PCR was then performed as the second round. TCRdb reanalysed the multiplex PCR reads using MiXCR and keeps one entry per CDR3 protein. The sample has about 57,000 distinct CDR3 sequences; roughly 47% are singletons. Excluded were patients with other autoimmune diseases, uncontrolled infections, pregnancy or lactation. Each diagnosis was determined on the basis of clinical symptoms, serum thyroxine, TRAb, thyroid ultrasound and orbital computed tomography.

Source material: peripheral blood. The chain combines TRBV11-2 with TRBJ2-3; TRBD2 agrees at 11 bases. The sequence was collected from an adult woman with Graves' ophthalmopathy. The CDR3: CASSFIAGGGDTQYF. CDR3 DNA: TGTGCCAGCAGCTTTATAGCGGGGGGGGGAGATACGCAGTATTTT.